These 10 T cell receptor beta chains were all obtained from the same sample, sequenced in a study of spatial heterogeneity in lung cancer. Time point meaning: sample taken at primary tumor resection. TCRdb fed the 5' RACE reads into MiXCR, producing one record per CDR3 protein. The sample lists tens of thousands of distinct CDR3 sequences, roughly 7.2% occurring once. The sample in question was PBMCs, obtained at surgery. The receptors come from a male donor with early-stage non-small cell lung cancer.

This clonotype is medium-sized by share. V usage is TRBV19 and J usage is TRBJ2-1; 9 nucleotides match TRBD1. The ends lost 5 bases at V and 5 bases at J; junction bases unmatched: 13. In germline, CDR1 is LNHDA, CDR2 SQIVND (reference sequence). This CDR3 is built from 17 residues. CDR3 protein: CASSPWSGTGNHNEQFF. In DNA form, the CDR3 reads TGTGCCAGTAGTCCCTGGTCCGGGACAGGGAACCACAATGAGCAGTTCTTC.

This clonotype was counted a few times. The chain uses TRBV4-2 and TRBJ2-2; TRBD2 matches at 9 bases. Germline V CDR1 and CDR2: LGHNA, YNFKEQ. V gave up 4 bases and J gave up 0 bases; unmatched junction bases: 3. The CDR3 consists of 16 residues. CDR3 sequence reads: CASSPGLATNTGELFF. As DNA, the CDR3 is TGTGCCAGCAGCCCCGGACTAGCGACGAACACCGGGGAGCTGTTTTTT.

The table lists this clonotype with many counts. The V gene is TRBV30, the J gene TRBJ2-1; TRBD2 aligns across 14 bases. The CDR3 totals 14 residues. Germline CDR1 GTSNPN, CDR2 SVGIG (reference sequence). V trimming: 4 bases; J trimming: 9 bases; junction bases outside the gene matches: 5. The CDR3 DNA is TGTGCCTGGAAACAGGGACTAGCGGGAGTTGAGCAGTTCTTC. Its translation is CAWKQGLAGVEQFF.

This clonotype was recorded many times. This chain links TRBV28 with TRBJ1-3; TRBD1 matches 7 bases. Germline lookup yields CDR1 MDHEN and CDR2 SYDVKM. CDR3 length: 17 residues. The junction had 7 bases not matched to a gene; V was cut back by 2 bases and J by 0 bases. The CDR3 bases are TGTGCCAGCAGTTTAAGGGGACAGTCGAGCTCTGGAAACACCATATATTTT. Its translation: CASSLRGQSSSGNTIYF.

This clonotype was counted at least ten times. The rearrangement links TRBV11-2 to TRBJ2-3, with 13 bases that match TRBD2. The CDR3 covers 16 residues. Per germline, CDR1 SGHAT and CDR2 FQNNGV. Losses at the gene ends were 5 bases for V and 3 bases for J; bases not matched to a gene: 5. This chain's CDR3 is CASSIRTSGSTDTQYF. The CDR3 nucleotides read TGTGCCAGCAGCATAAGGACTAGCGGGAGTACAGATACGCAGTATTTT.

In this sample, this clonotype turned up a few times. The chain is built from TRBV5-1 and TRBJ2-7; 11 nucleotides agree with TRBD2. CDR1 is SGHRS, CDR2 YFSETQ, per germline. V lost 0 bases, J lost 0 bases, and 2 bases stayed unmatched. The CDR3 extends over 16 amino acids. The DNA for the CDR3 is TGCGCCAGCAGCTTGGGACTAGCGGGGTCCTCCTACGAGCAGTACTTC. Translation: CASSLGLAGSSYEQYF.

This chain joins TRBV12-3 or TRBV12-4 and TRBJ1-3; possibly TRBD1 for D (6 bases). The CDR3 sequence is 16 residues long. Between the trimmed V and J ends, which lost 2 bases and 8 bases, there was a span of 19 bases. CDR3 DNA sequence: TGTGCCAGCAGTTTACGGCGCGGGGGCCGCGTGGACACCATATATTTT. Amino acids: CASSLRRGGRVDTIYF.

This clonotype was seen repeatedly, ten times or more. The chain has TRBV5-6 and TRBJ1-5; D perhaps matches TRBD1 (5 bases). Germline CDR1 and CDR2: SGHDT and YYEEEE. V dropped 0 bases and J dropped 2 bases, with 9 bases sitting between them. The CDR3 length is 15 residues. The CDR3 DNA is TGTGCCAGCAGCTTGGGAGGGGTTCGCAATCAGCCCCAGCATTTT. Translated, it gives CASSLGGVRNQPQHF.

This clonotype was seen at least ten times. The chain uses TRBV28 and TRBJ2-7; 8 nucleotides line up with TRBD2. V lost 9 bases to trimming and J lost 9 bases; unmatched junction nucleotides: 19. CDR3 length: 15 residues. Germline CDR1 and CDR2: MDHEN and SYDVKM. This CDR3 is CASGPMFVAGYGQYF. The CDR3 DNA reads as TGTGCCAGTGGCCCAATGTTCGTAGCGGGATATGGGCAGTACTTC.

The chain links TRBV20-1 to TRBJ2-2; 7 bases are shared with TRBD1. J lost 1 base, V lost 5 bases, and 4 bases had no gene match. The CDR3 is 14 amino acids. In germline, CDR1 is DFQATT, CDR2 SNEGSKA (reference sequence). The CDR3 is CSASHRGNTGELFF. The CDR3 DNA follows: TGCAGTGCTTCCCACAGGGGGAACACCGGGGAGCTGTTTTTT.